This TCR beta chain was obtained from a study of Graves' ophthalmopathy and Graves' hyperthyroidism (dated by TCRdb to between 2017 and 2018). Study-wide context: Peripheral blood was collected before any treatment was given, at the time of initial diagnosis. The approximately 95 discovery patients were divided at random into training and test sets in a 7:3 ratio. In total, over 130 blood samples were TCR-sequenced: around 42 ophthalmopathy, roughly 77 hyperthyroidism and some 17 hyperthyroidism-to-ophthalmopathy patients. To explore V-J signatures that distinguish ophthalmopathy from hyperthyroidism, a discovery set of about 99 patients was enrolled, made up of around 40 with ophthalmopathy and some 56 with stable hyperthyroidism. To tell Graves' ophthalmopathy apart from Graves' hyperthyroidism, and to predict which patients would progress to ophthalmopathy, the study relied on TCR beta repertoire signatures. T-cell repertoires of thyroid tissue and blood were compared in six hyperthyroidism patients. Following sampling, methimazole starting at 30 mg daily was administered to hyperthyroidism patients, and high-dose intravenous methylprednisolone was administered to ophthalmopathy patients. An independent validation cohort was composed of 18 to 20 hyperthyroidism patients and around 16 patients who later progressed from hyperthyroidism to ophthalmopathy. Points the paper makes about the study in general: Sample size was not statistically predetermined, and group allocation was not concealed from the investigators. In validation, the model predicted ophthalmopathy progression with 55% to 71% sensitivity and around 72% specificity; some 13 predicted patients were CT-confirmed with GO in a median of 6.5 months. Most of the expanded thyroid clonotypes with a frequency above 0.001 were also detected in blood, and it was suggested that the thyroid immune response may be reflected by blood repertoires. Ophthalmopathy was separated from stable hyperthyroidism by the 13-signature model with about 89% sensitivity and about 81% specificity in cross-validation and with 80%/75% in the test set.

About this clonotype: Its antigen remains unidentified. Nothing much larger sits one base from this clone, and base qualities are not available.

The CDR3, cysteine through phenylalanine, is 15 amino acids long. This entry keeps only the CDR3 DNA: 45 bases, framed from base 1. V is clipped by 7 bases and J by 2 bases, and the sequence between their germline boundaries is 12 bases long. CDR1 MDHEN and CDR2 SYDVKM were looked up in the germline V gene. For repertoire sequencing, TCR beta CDR3 regions were amplified from RNA transcripts. A first-round RT-PCR used HTBI primers with the Qiagen OneStep RT-PCR kit, followed by a second-round multiplex PCR, size selection and purification. Sequencing of the libraries was carried out on an Illumina HiSeq2000 in paired-end mode with 100 bp reads. The study's own analysis went as follows. Reads were processed with SOAPnuke, discarding reads with adapters, uncalled bases, mean Phred below 15, or no exact constant-primer or identifier match. COPE v1.2.5 was used to merge the high-quality paired reads. Each unique nucleotide sequence was treated as a clonotype, and MiTCR v1.1 was used to align the clonotypes to the IMGT TRB V, D and J references. Analysis was restricted to V-J combinations with a frequency above 0.0001, which covered 99% to 99.2% of repertoires. For each V-J combination, a TCR clonal expansion and chaos score was defined as F50 clonal expansion divided by the chaos observed in the TCRdist matrix. Welch's t-statistics and random forest were used to reduce features to about a dozen V-J combinations, which were fed into a naive Bayes classifier. Thyroid-blood repertoire similarity was quantified with the Morisita-Horn index. TCRdb reworked the public reads: Q25 trimming with fastp, MiXCR clone assembly, productive beta chains retained. Every entry covers one CDR3 protein and lists the most common genes and DNA from its rows. It is TCRdb's table, rather than the study itself, that gives the V and J calls and clone size. This sample is represented by hundreds of thousands of distinct CDR3 sequences; roughly 20% of them were singletons. Of the sample, around 7% is held by the ten largest clones.

Hyperthyroidism was defined as stable when no progression to ophthalmopathy occurred within 18 months of follow-up. Hyperthyroidism patients were newly diagnosed, were aged 18 to 65 years, and had a disease duration under 2 months. Patients with other autoimmune diseases, uncontrolled infections, pregnancy or lactation were excluded. Clinical symptoms, serum thyroxine, TRAb, thyroid ultrasound and orbital computed tomography formed the basis of the diagnosis. Using Ficoll-Paque density gradient centrifugation, PBMCs were isolated from roughly 9.2 ml of fresh peripheral blood. Total RNA was extracted with Trizol reagent and quality-checked on an Agilent 2100 Bioanalyzer.

The sequence was collected from a woman aged 18-29 years with stable Graves' hyperthyroidism. Some clones in this sample may be carry-over from other donors' samples. Donor details come from another sample of the same person, matched by shared clones. The chain is made from TRBV28 and TRBJ1-6, with no confident D gene call. The specimen was peripheral blood. The DNA sequence is given as TGTGCCAGCATCGAACCGAGGACCTATAATTCACCCCTCCACTTT. The translation is CASIEPRTYNSPLHF. The reference TRBV28 and TRBJ1-6 proteins fill in what lies around the CDR3, so the full variable domain reads DVKVTQSSRYLVKRTGEKVFLECVQDMDHENMFWYRQDPGLGLRLIYFSYDVKMKEKGDIPEGYSVSREKKERFSLILESASTNQTSMYLCASIEPRTYNSPLHFGNGTRLTVT.